This T cell receptor beta chain was obtained from a study of cytotoxic CD8 clonotypes in ibrutinib-treated CLL. Study-wide findings and caveats: Sustained-remission and progressing patients had unequal sampling times.

Note on this clone: Its cognate antigen is unknown.

TCRdb's copy holds only in-frame clones and misses some; the assay was immunoSEQ multiplex PCR. This sample yields roughly 150,000 clones, of which 70% to 85% are seen a single time; about 2.1% belongs to the top ten. Germline CDR1 SGHRS, CDR2 YFSETQ. This CDR3 spans 15 amino acids. V was pared by 0 bases and J by 7 bases, with 5 bases of the junction left unmatched. The sequence was collected from a human donor with chronic lymphocytic leukemia. This chain uses TRBV5-1 with TRBJ1-2; 11 positions match TRBD1. Sequencing used PBMCs, obtained after 12 months of ibrutinib treatment. The CDR3 protein is CASSLDGQGASGYTF. The CDR3 nucleotides read TGCGCCAGCAGCTTGGACGGACAGGGGGCTTCTGGCTACACCTTC.